These T cell receptor beta chains were read from a single sample in a study of cytomegalovirus exposure and HLA in healthy donors. Sequencing used immunoSEQ multiplex PCR; TCRdb keeps in-frame clones, though not all of them. The table lists approximately 59,000 clones, over 50% of them singletons. The sequencing sample was made of PBMCs. The receptors were gathered from a man aged 30-40 years in good health and CMV-seronegative. CDR3s include the opening cysteine and the closing phenylalanine or tryptophan. Fields, in order: CDR3 DNA, CDR3 protein, J gene, clone size, V gene, D gene. The D gene is left open where the match is weak. Expanded clones are given a class, and other clones once, few, many or no size at all.

TGTGCCAGCAGCTTAGATTCCACGGGGGAACACAATGAGCAGTTCTTC	CASSLDSTGEHNEQFF	TRBJ2-1	-	TRBV7-2	-
TGTGCCAGCAGGATGTGGGAGACTGAAGCTTTCTTT	CASRMWETEAFF	TRBJ1-1	few	TRBV6-1	-
TGTGCCAGCAGCACCCAAAGCGGGGGGGCATACGAGCAGTACTTC	CASSTQSGGAYEQYF	TRBJ2-7	-	TRBV7-2	TRBD2
TGTGCCAGCAGTGTTGTCAGGGGGAACACTGAAGCTTTCTTT	CASSVVRGNTEAFF	TRBJ1-1	-	TRBV2	-
TGTGCCAGCAGTGACGGGACTAGCGGGGGGGCAGATACGCAGTATTTT	CASSDGTSGGADTQYF	TRBJ2-3	few	TRBV6-1	TRBD2
TGTGCCACCAGCAGAGACCGTCGGGGGGAGCAGTACTTC	CATSRDRRGEQYF	TRBJ2-7	-	TRBV15	-
TGTGCCAGCAGCTTAGTTGGGGGGGACGATGAGCAGTTCTTC	CASSLVGGDDEQFF	TRBJ2-1	-	TRBV7-9	TRBD2
TGTGCCAGCAGTTACTCCCAGGGGGCAGAACAGCCCCAGCATTTT	CASSYSQGAEQPQHF	TRBJ1-5	-	TRBV6-5	TRBD1
TGTGCCAGCAGTTACGTGCTGGGCCGACCCCTCCACTTT	CASSYVLGRPLHF	TRBJ1-6	few	TRBV6-5	-
TGTGCCAGCAGCCAGACAGGGAGGGAGACCCAGTACTTC	CASSQTGRETQYF	TRBJ2-5	-	TRBV7-9	-
TGTGCCAGCAGCCAAGAAAACACACACACCGGGGAGCTGTTTTTT	CASSQENTHTGELFF	TRBJ2-2	-	TRBV4-2	-
TGTGCCAGCAGCGACAGGGGAAGCACTGAAGCTTTCTTT	CASSDRGSTEAFF	TRBJ1-1	-	TRBV5-6	TRBD1
TGTGCCAGCAGCTTAGGTTTGGCCAATGAGCAGTTCTTC	CASSLGLANEQFF	TRBJ2-1	few	TRBV7-6	-
TGTGCCAGCAGCTTATTTGGGCCTGACGAGCAGTACTTC	CASSLFGPDEQYF	TRBJ2-7	-	TRBV7-6	-
TGTGCCAGCAGCGAAGGGGGTGGGTCCTACGAGCAGTACTTC	CASSEGGGSYEQYF	TRBJ2-7	few	TRBV5-4	-
TGTGCCAGCAGCCTTAAGTCCCGGGGAACCTACGAGCAGTACTTC	CASSLKSRGTYEQYF	TRBJ2-7	few	TRBV7-6	-
TGTGCCAGCAGCTTCCCTACAGGGAAGTACGAGCAGTACTTC	CASSFPTGKYEQYF	TRBJ2-7	-	TRBV7-2	-
TGTGCCTGGATGAAGGGGCGGGGGACTGAAGCTTTCTTT	CAWMKGRGTEAFF	TRBJ1-1	-	TRBV30	-
TGTGCCAGCAGTAAGAAGAGACAGGGAGCTCCCTTTACGACTGACTATGGCTACACCTTC	CASSKKRQGAPFTTDYGYTF	TRBJ1-2	-	TRBV27	TRBD1
TGCGCCAGCAGCCAAGTCCCCATTTGGGATCAGGGGCCTTACCTATGGAGCTACACCTTC	CASSQVPIWDQGPYLWSYTF	TRBJ1-2	few	TRBV4-1	-
TGCGCCAGCAGCCCCGGGGCGGGGCACCAAGAGACCCAGTACTTC	CASSPGAGHQETQYF	TRBJ2-5	-	TRBV5-1	-
TGTGCCAGCACCCTGGCGGGGGTGAGCAATCAGCCCCAGCATTTT	CASTLAGVSNQPQHF	TRBJ1-5	-	TRBV6-6	-
TGTGCCACCACTAGCGGGGGTTTAGCCTACAATGAGCAGTTCTTC	CATTSGGLAYNEQFF	TRBJ2-1	-	TRBV6-5	TRBD2
TGTGCCAGCAGAAACGACAGGAGCTCTGGAAACACCATATATTTT	CASRNDRSSGNTIYF	TRBJ1-3	once	TRBV6-5	-
TGTGCCAGCAGCTTAGCCGACACTTACGAGCAGTACTTC	CASSLADTYEQYF	TRBJ2-7	-	TRBV5-6	-
TGTGCCAGCACGACTGGCCCGGAGCAGTACTTC	CASTTGPEQYF	TRBJ2-7	-	TRBV2	-
TGTGCCAGCCGCCCATCCGGGACAGGGGGCTATGGCTACACCTTC	CASRPSGTGGYGYTF	TRBJ1-2	once	TRBV6-1	TRBD1
TGTGCCAGCAGCTTACAGAGGCCGGGGGAAGAGACCCAGTACTTC	CASSLQRPGEETQYF	TRBJ2-5	once	TRBV7-9	-
TGTGCCAGTACCCAGGGGGCTCAGCCCCAGCATTTT	CASTQGAQPQHF	TRBJ1-5	-	TRBV2	TRBD1
TGCGCCAGCAGCTTGGACGGTCAGGGAATGGAAAAACTGTTTTTT	CASSLDGQGMEKLFF	TRBJ1-4	-	TRBV5-1	-
TGTGCCAGCAGCGTCCAGGGGGCCCACGAGCAGTACTTC	CASSVQGAHEQYF	TRBJ2-7	-	TRBV7-7	TRBD1
TGTGCCAGCACCCCCGAGATCCGGGGGACTGAAGCTTTCTTT	CASTPEIRGTEAFF	TRBJ1-1	-	TRBV6-6	-
TGCAGCGTTGGTCCCACAGGGGCCAACTACGAGCAGTACTTC	CSVGPTGANYEQYF	TRBJ2-7	-	TRBV29-1	TRBD1
TGTGCCAGCAGCTCTCACGACGGAGCTTCCTACGAGCAGTACTTC	CASSSHDGASYEQYF	TRBJ2-7	-	TRBV6-5	-
TGTGCCAGTAGTAGGGACAGGGAGGGCACTGAAGCTTTCTTT	CASSRDREGTEAFF	TRBJ1-1	-	TRBV19	TRBD1
TGTGCCAGCAGCTTTAGAGGGAGCTATGGCTACACCTTC	CASSFRGSYGYTF	TRBJ1-2	-	TRBV5-4	-
TGTGCCAGCACTGGACAGATCACTAACTATGGCTACACCTTC	CASTGQITNYGYTF	TRBJ1-2	few	TRBV2	-
TGCGCCAGCAGCCAAGGACAGGGGGCGCCTTCACCCCTCCACTTT	CASSQGQGAPSPLHF	TRBJ1-6	-	TRBV4-1	TRBD1
TGTGCCAGCAGCGCCTGGGGACAGAGAAATGAAAAACTGTTTTTT	CASSAWGQRNEKLFF	TRBJ1-4	-	TRBV9	TRBD1
TGTGCCATCAGTCCTTACCAGGACAGTTATGGCTACACCTTC	CAISPYQDSYGYTF	TRBJ1-2	-	TRBV10-3	-
TGCGCCAGCAGCCCGCAGGGGGAATATGGCTACACCTTC	CASSPQGEYGYTF	TRBJ1-2	many	TRBV5-1	TRBD1
TGTGCCAGCAGCCGTAAAGGGACTAGCCACGAGCAGTTCTTC	CASSRKGTSHEQFF	TRBJ2-1	few	TRBV27	TRBD2
TGCGCCAGCAGCTGGACAGGGAGCGGGGAAAAACTGTTTTTT	CASSWTGSGEKLFF	TRBJ1-4	few	TRBV5-1	TRBD1
TGCGCCAGCAGCCGGATTAATAACAGGGGGCGGTCAGACGAGCAGTACTTC	CASSRINNRGRSDEQYF	TRBJ2-7	-	TRBV4-1	TRBD1